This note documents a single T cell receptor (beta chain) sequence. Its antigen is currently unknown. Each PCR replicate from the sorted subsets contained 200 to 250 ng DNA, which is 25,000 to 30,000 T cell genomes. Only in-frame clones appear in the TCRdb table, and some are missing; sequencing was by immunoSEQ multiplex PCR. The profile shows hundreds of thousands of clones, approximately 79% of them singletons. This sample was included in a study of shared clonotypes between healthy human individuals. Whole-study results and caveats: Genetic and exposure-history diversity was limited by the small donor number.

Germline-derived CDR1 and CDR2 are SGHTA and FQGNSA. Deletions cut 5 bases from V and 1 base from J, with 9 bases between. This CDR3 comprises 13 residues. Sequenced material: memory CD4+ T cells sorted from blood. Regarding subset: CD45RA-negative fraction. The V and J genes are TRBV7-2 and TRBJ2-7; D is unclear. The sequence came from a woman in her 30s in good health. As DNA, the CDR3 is TGTGCCAGCAGCCCGAGTTTTTCCTACGAGCAGTACTTC. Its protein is CASSPSFSYEQYF.